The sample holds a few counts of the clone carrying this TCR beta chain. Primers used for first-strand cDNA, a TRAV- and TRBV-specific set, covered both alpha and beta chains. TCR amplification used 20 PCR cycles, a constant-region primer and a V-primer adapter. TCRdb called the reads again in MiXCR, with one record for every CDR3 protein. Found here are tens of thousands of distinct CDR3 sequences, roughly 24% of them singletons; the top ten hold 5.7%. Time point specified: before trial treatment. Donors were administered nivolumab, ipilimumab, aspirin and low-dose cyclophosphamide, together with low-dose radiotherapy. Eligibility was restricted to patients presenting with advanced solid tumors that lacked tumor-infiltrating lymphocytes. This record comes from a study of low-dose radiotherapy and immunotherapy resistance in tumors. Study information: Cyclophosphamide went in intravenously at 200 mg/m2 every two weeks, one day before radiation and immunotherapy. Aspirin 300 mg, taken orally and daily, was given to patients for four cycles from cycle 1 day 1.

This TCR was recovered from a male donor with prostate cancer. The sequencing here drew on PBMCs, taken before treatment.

The CDR3 sequence: CASSRTGGSGYGYTF. CDR3 in DNA: TGTGCCAGCAGTCGGACAGGGGGAAGTGGCTATGGCTACACCTTC. The chain employs TRBV2 and TRBJ1-2, with 10 bases lining up with TRBD1. The germline V gene encodes CDR1 SNHLY and CDR2 FYNNEI. There are 15 residues in the CDR3. Germline trimming cut 5 bases from V and 4 bases from J; bases unmatched to any gene: 7.